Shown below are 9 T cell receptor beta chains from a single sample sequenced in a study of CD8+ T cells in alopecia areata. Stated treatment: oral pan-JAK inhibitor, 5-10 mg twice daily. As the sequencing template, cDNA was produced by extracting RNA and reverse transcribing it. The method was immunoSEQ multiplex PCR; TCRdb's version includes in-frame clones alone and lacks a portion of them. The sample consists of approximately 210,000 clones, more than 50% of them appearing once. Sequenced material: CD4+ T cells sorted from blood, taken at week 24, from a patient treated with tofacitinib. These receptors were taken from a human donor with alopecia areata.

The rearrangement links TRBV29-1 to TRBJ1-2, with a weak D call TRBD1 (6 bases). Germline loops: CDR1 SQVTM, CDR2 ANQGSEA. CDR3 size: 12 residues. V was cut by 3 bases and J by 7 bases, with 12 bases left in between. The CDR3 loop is CSVEGTFGGYTF. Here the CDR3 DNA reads TGCAGCGTTGAGGGGACATTCGGTGGCTACACCTTC.

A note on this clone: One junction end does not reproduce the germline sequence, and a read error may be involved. CDR3 sequence (DNA): TGTGCCAGCAGTTCACCGGGACTGTCCTCCGAGCAGTACTTC. This codes for CASSSPGLSSEQYF. This chain links TRBV6-5 with TRBJ2-7; tentative D call: TRBD2 (6 bases). Germline CDR1 is MNHEY and CDR2 is SVGAGI. The CDR3 spans 14 residues.

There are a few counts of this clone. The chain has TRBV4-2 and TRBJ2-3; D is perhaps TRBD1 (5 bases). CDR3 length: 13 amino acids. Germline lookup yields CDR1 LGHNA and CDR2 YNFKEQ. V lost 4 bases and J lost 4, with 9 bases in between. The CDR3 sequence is CASSPQGSDTQYF. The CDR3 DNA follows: TGTGCCAGCAGCCCGCAGGGATCAGATACGCAGTATTTT.

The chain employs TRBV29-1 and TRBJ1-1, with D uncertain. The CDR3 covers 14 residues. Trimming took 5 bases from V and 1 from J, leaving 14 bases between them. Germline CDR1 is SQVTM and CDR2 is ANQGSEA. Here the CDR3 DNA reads TGCAGCGTTAGGTCGAGCCTACCGAACACTGAAGCTTTCTTT. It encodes CSVRSSLPNTEAFF.

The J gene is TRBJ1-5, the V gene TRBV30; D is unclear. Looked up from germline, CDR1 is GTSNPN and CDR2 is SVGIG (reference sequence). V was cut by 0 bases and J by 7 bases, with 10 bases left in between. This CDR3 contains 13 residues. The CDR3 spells CAWSVAVGQPQHF. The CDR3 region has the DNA TGTGCCTGGAGTGTAGCGGTTGGGCAGCCCCAGCATTTT.

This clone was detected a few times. Written as DNA, the CDR3 is TGTGCCAGCAGCTTCGAGGAAGGCACTGAAGCTTTCTTT. Protein product: CASSFEEGTEAFF. The chain recombines TRBV7-2 with TRBJ1-1; D gene ambiguous. V lost 3 bases to trimming and J lost 4 bases, with 9 bases between them. CDR1 SGHTA and CDR2 FQGNSA come from the germline V gene. The CDR3 has 13 amino acids.

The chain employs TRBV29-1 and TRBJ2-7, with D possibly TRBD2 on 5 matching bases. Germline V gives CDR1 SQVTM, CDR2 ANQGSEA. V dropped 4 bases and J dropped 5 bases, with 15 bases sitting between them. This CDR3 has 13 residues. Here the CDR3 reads CSVVEGLVDEQYF. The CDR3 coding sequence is TGCAGCGTTGTCGAGGGCCTCGTGGACGAGCAGTACTTC.

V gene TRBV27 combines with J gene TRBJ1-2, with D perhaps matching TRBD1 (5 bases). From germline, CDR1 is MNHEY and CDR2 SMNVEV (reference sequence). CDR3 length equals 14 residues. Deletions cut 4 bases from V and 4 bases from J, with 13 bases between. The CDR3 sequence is CASSSSRRVYGYTF. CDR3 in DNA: TGTGCCAGCAGTTCATCTCGCAGGGTCTATGGCTACACCTTC.

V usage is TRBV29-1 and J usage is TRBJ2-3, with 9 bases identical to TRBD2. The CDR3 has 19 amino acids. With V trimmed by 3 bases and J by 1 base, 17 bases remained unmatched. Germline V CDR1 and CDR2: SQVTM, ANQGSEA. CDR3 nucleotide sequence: TGCAGCGTTGACCGGGATAGCGAGCGGGGGGCCCAACGCACAGATACGCAGTATTTT. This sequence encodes CSVDRDSERGAQRTDTQYF.